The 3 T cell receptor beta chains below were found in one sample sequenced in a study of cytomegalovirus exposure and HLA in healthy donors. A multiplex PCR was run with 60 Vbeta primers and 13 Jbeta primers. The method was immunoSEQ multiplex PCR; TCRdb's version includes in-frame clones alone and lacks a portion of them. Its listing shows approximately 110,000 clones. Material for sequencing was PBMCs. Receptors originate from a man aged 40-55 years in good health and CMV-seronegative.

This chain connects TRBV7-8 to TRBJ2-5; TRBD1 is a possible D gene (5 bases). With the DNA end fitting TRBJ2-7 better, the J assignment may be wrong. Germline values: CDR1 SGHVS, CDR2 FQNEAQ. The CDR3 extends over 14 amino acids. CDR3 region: CASSRPGSPYEQYF. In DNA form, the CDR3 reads TGTGCCAGCAGCCGTCCAGGGTCCCCCTACGAGCAGTACTTC.

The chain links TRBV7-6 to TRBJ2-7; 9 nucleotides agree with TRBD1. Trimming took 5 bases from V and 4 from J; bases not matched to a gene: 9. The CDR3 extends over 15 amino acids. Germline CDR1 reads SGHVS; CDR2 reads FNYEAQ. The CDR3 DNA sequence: TGTGCCAGCAGCACCCAGGGACAGGGAATATACGAGCAGTACTTC. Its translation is CASSTQGQGIYEQYF.

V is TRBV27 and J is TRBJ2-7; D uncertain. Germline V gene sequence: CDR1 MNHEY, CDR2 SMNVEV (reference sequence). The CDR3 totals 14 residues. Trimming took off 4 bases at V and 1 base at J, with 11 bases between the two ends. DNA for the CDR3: TGTGCCAGCAGTTCGTGGGCCACTTCCTACGAGCAGTACTTC. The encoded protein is CASSSWATSYEQYF.